This TCR beta chain comes out of a study of regulatory T cells in long-lasting Graves disease. Broader study findings: Persistent disease showed a preference for TRBV28, TRBJ1-2 and TRBJ2-5.

Time point specified: persistent/refractory GD, antithyroid drugs over 5 years with positive TRAb. The TCR library was made from RNA that had been extracted from PBMCs in TRIzol. Under American Thyroid Association guidelines, Graves' disease was diagnosed. Peripheral blood, around 9 milliliters per patient, was collected in EDTA tubes. The CDR3 is made up of 15 amino acids. V was clipped by 5 bases and J by 5 bases; unmatched bases: 4. Per germline, CDR1 MNHNS and CDR2 SASEGT. The table lists this clonotype with many counts. Its antigen is still unknown. The TCR beta library used iRepertoire HTBI primers with Arm-PCR amplification of CDR3. TCRdb analysed the multiplex PCR reads with MiXCR anew, one entry per CDR3 protein. This table has roughly 500,000 distinct CDR3 sequences, about a fifth appearing once.

Sequences were derived from peripheral blood mononuclear cells (PBMCs), sampled when the disease was refractory, from a patient treated with antithyroid drugs. This clonotype was obtained from a female donor with Graves disease. The V call is TRBV6-1, the J call TRBJ2-5, with 14 bases matching TRBD2. Here the CDR3 DNA reads TGTGCCAGCAGTAGACTAGCGGGAGGGTGGGAGACCCAGTACTTC. The encoded protein is CASSRLAGGWETQYF.